The 29 T cell receptor beta chains given below trace back to one sample, sequenced in a study of spatial heterogeneity in lung cancer. Time point defined: sample taken at primary tumor resection. Whole RNA came from tumor, nontumor lung or frozen PBMC and was sequenced without being sorted. TCRdb reprocessed the 5' RACE reads via MiXCR and lists one record per CDR3 protein. The repertoire has 13,000 or so distinct CDR3 sequences, 3% to 4% of them found once; the top ten carry 35% to 50%. Sequenced material: PBMCs, taken at surgery. The receptors were sampled from a male donor with early-stage non-small cell lung cancer.

There are many counts of this clonotype. This beta chain appears as a stray read in a library generated for alpha chains; its size is not informative. The rearrangement joins TRBV6-2 or TRBV6-3 to TRBJ2-2; D gene uncertain. The CDR3 contains 13 residues. Germline lookup yields CDR1 MNHEY and CDR2 SVGEGT. V lost 3 bases and J 1 base, leaving 3 bases between the germline ends. CDR3 in amino acids: CASSYLNTGELFF. In nucleotides, the CDR3 is TGTGCCAGCAGTTATCTGAACACCGGGGAGCTGTTTTTT.

This clonotype was observed many times. This beta chain is off target for a library built for alpha chains, so its abundance means little. The chain employs TRBV20-1 and TRBJ1-1; TRBD1 might be the D (5 bases). CDR1 is DFQATT, CDR2 SNEGSKA, per germline (reference sequence). CDR3 length: 13 residues. V shed 3 bases and J shed 3 bases, with 11 bases lying between them. The chain's CDR3 is CSASGGGDTEAFF. The CDR3 nucleotides are TGCAGTGCTAGTGGGGGAGGCGACACTGAAGCTTTCTTT.

This clonotype was detected ten times or more. This beta chain appears as a stray read in a library generated for alpha chains; its size is not informative. The rearrangement links TRBV20-1 to TRBJ2-7, with D uncertain. The CDR3 spans 13 residues. The germline V and J ends were trimmed by 1 base and 3 bases, with 10 bases remaining between them. Germline lookup yields CDR1 DFQATT and CDR2 SNEGSKA (reference sequence). DNA of the CDR3: TGCAGTGCTAGAGCCAGCGAGTACTACGAGCAGTACTTC. Translation gives CSARASEYYEQYF.

This clonotype was found many times. For a library built for alpha chains, this beta chain is a stray read; little rests on its size. The chain has TRBV6-1 and TRBJ2-5; 8 nucleotides agree with TRBD2. The CDR3 covers 13 residues. Per the germline V gene, CDR1 is MNHNS and CDR2 is SASEGT. V shed 11 bases and J 1 base; nucleotides not matched to a gene: 6. The chain's CDR3 is CAGSGIPQETQYF. The CDR3 DNA reads TGTGCCGGTAGCGGGATCCCCCAAGAGACCCAGTACTTC.

This clonotype was seen many times. This beta chain turned up in a library designed for alpha chains; as an off-target read, its abundance says little. The rearrangement uses TRBV28 and TRBJ2-7, with TRBD1 identical over 7 bases. V trimming: 8 bases; J trimming: 3 bases; junction bases outside the gene matches: 10. The germline V gene has CDR1 MDHEN and CDR2 SYDVKM. CDR3 length equals 14 residues. The CDR3 DNA follows: TGTGCCAGCGGGGGACAGAGGATTCTCTACGAGCAGTACTTC. It encodes CASGGQRILYEQYF.

This clonotype is medium-sized within its sample. The library was built for alpha chains, so this beta chain is an off-target read and its size means little. The CDR3 loop is CASSWDMFEAFF. Written as DNA, the CDR3 is TGTGCCAGCAGCTGGGACATGTTTGAAGCTTTCTTT. This sequence joins TRBV6-2 or TRBV6-3 and TRBJ1-1, with a weak D call TRBD1 (6 bases). V shed 6 bases and J shed 7 bases, with 12 bases lying between them. The CDR3 runs 12 residues. From germline, CDR1 is MNHEY and CDR2 SVGEGT.

This clonotype appeared many times. This beta chain is off target for a library built for alpha chains, so its abundance means little. The gene calls are TRBV20-1 and TRBJ1-5, with a weak D call TRBD1 (5 bases). The CDR3 is 13 residues long. CDR1 DFQATT and CDR2 SNEGSKA come from the germline V gene (reference sequence). V lost 4 bases to trimming and J lost 7 bases, with 14 bases between them. In DNA, the CDR3 is TGCAGTGCTACGCAGGGTGCGGAACAGCCCCAGCATTTT. Translation gives CSATQGAEQPQHF.

This clonotype was seen repeatedly, ten times or more. This beta chain appears as a stray read in a library generated for alpha chains; its size is not informative. The chain uses TRBV20-1 and TRBJ1-5, with 11 bases aligning to TRBD1. V lost 6 bases to trimming and J lost 9 bases; unmatched junction nucleotides: 4. From germline, CDR1 is DFQATT and CDR2 SNEGSKA (reference sequence). This CDR3 is built from 12 residues. CDR3 sequence: CSATGQGGPQHF. CDR3 DNA sequence: TGCAGTGCCACGGGACAGGGGGGGCCCCAGCATTTT.

The table lists this clonotype with many counts. The library was designed around alpha chains, so this beta chain is a stray read whose abundance carries little weight. The genes are TRBV29-1 and TRBJ2-7; D may be TRBD1 or TRBD2 (5 bases each). V was cut by 7 bases and J by 2 bases, with 12 bases left in between. CDR3 length: 12 residues. Germline V lookup: CDR1 SQVTM, CDR2 ANQGSEA. DNA for the CDR3: TGCAGCGGGGGGAGTGGTCCCTACGAGCAGTACTTC. This encodes CSGGSGPYEQYF.

This clonotype was seen a few times. The library was prepared for alpha chains; this beta chain is a stray read, so its frequency means little. In DNA form, the CDR3 reads TGTGCCAGCAGCGTAGCCCCGGGACACCAATCTCCGCCAGATACGCAGTATTTT. Protein: CASSVAPGHQSPPDTQYF. The chain uses TRBV9 and TRBJ2-3, with D perhaps TRBD1 (6 bases). Trimming shortened V by 0 bases and J by 4 bases, and 21 bases separated the two germline ends. The CDR3 has 18 amino acids. CDR1 is SGDLS and CDR2 is YYNGEE in the germline V gene.

This clonotype was seen many times. The library was prepared for alpha chains; this beta chain is a stray read, so its frequency means little. The chain employs TRBV20-1 and TRBJ2-7; no definite D call. The CDR3 has 13 amino acids. CDR1 is DFQATT and CDR2 is SNEGSKA in the germline V gene (reference sequence). V lost 6 bases and J lost 1, with 13 bases in between. The CDR3 protein is CSARADSSYEQYF. In nucleotides, the CDR3 is TGCAGTGCCCGGGCGGATTCATCCTACGAGCAGTACTTC.

This clonotype was found many times. As an off-target read in a library built for alpha chains, this beta chain has a frequency of little significance. The chain joins TRBV6-6 to TRBJ2-1; D is tentatively TRBD1 or TRBD2 (6 bases each). V was trimmed by 8 bases and J by 8 bases, leaving 13 bases between them. Germline V gene sequence: CDR1 MNHNY, CDR2 SVGAGI (reference sequence). The CDR3 runs 12 residues. Here the CDR3 reads CASGGGQYEQFF. The CDR3 coding sequence is TGTGCCAGCGGAGGGGGGCAGTATGAGCAGTTCTTC.

This clonotype was counted many times. Found in a library prepared for alpha chains, this beta chain is an off-target read, and its abundance has little meaning. The chain recombines TRBV10-3 with TRBJ1-5; D is undetermined. The CDR3 has 13 residues. CDR1 is ENHRY, CDR2 SYGVKD, per germline. Trimming shortened V by 0 bases and J by 10 bases, and 10 bases separated the two germline ends. Here the CDR3 reads CAISESPTQPQHF. Here the CDR3 DNA reads TGTGCCATCAGTGAGTCGCCCACCCAACCCCAGCATTTT.

This clonotype turned up a few times. This beta chain appears as a stray read in a library generated for alpha chains; its size is not informative. The V gene is TRBV20-1, the J gene TRBJ2-2; D may be TRBD2 (5 bases). Germline assignment: CDR1 DFQATT and CDR2 SNEGSKA (reference sequence). The CDR3 is 14 residues long. Trimming cost V 3 bases and J 6 bases, with 14 bases left between them. This chain's CDR3 is CSASPGARAGELFF. In DNA, the CDR3 is TGCAGTGCTAGTCCCGGTGCGCGGGCCGGGGAGCTGTTTTTT.

A word on this clonotype: This beta chain lies outside the target of a library built for alpha chains; its clone size means little. V gene TRBV6-1 combines with J gene TRBJ2-6; possibly TRBD2 for D (6 bases). Trimming removed 8 bases at V and 2 bases at J, with 19 bases between. From germline, CDR1 is MNHNS and CDR2 SASEGT. CDR3 size: 17 residues. In nucleotides, the CDR3 is TGTGCCAGCTGGTCTCCGGACGGGGGTACTGGGGCCAACGTCCTGACTTTC. This translates into CASWSPDGGTGANVLTF.

This clonotype was counted at least ten times. This beta chain is off target for a library built for alpha chains, so its abundance means little. The chain has TRBV6-5 and TRBJ2-7, with a possible D match to TRBD2 (7 bases). This CDR3 contains 14 residues. CDR1 is MNHEY and CDR2 is SVGAGI in the germline V gene. Trimming shortened V by 5 bases and J by 2 bases, and 13 bases separated the two germline ends. The CDR3 DNA is TGTGCCAGCAGTGCCCTCGGGGGGCCCTACGAGCAGTACTTC. It codes for CASSALGGPYEQYF.

There are many counts of this clonotype. This beta chain lies outside the target of a library built for alpha chains; its clone size means little. This sequence joins TRBV5-1 and TRBJ2-5; D call uncertain. This CDR3 comprises 13 residues. Trimming stripped 3 bases from V and 5 bases from J, with 11 bases between. Germline CDR1 reads SGHRS; CDR2 reads YFSETQ. The CDR3 here is CASSSFVGETQYF. In nucleotides, the CDR3 is TGCGCCAGCAGCTCCTTTGTAGGGGAGACCCAGTACTTC.

Many counts were recorded for this clonotype. Because this beta chain is a stray read in a library intended to capture alpha chains, its abundance should not be given much weight. The chain couples TRBV7-2 to TRBJ1-5; the D is unclear. V gave up 4 bases and J gave up 5 bases, with 9 bases separating them. The V gene's germline CDR1 is SGHTA and CDR2 FQGNSA. There are 13 residues in the CDR3. CDR3 loop: CASSSQRDQPQHF. CDR3 DNA: TGTGCCAGCAGCTCGCAGCGGGATCAGCCCCAGCATTTT.

This clonotype showed up many times. Found in a library prepared for alpha chains, this beta chain is an off-target read, and its abundance has little meaning. V usage is TRBV5-1 and J usage is TRBJ2-7, with TRBD2 matching 8 bases. The J segment lost 0 bases and the V segment lost 4 bases, leaving 3 bases of the junction unmatched. The CDR3 totals 14 residues. The V gene's germline CDR1 is SGHRS and CDR2 YFSETQ. The CDR3 nucleotides are TGCGCCAGCAGCGGGACTAGTCCCTCCTACGAGCAGTACTTC. Its translation: CASSGTSPSYEQYF.

In its sample, this clonotype was seen many times. Being off target in a library aimed at alpha chains, this beta chain has a size of little meaning. The genes are TRBV9 and TRBJ2-1; 7 bases fit TRBD2. The germline gives CDR1 SGDLS, CDR2 YYNGEE. CDR3 length equals 16 residues. Losses at the gene ends were 0 bases for V and 3 bases for J; bases not matched to a gene: 6. In DNA form, the CDR3 reads TGTGCCAGCAGCGTAGGAGGTAGCGGGCACTACAATGAGCAGTTCTTC. Its protein product is CASSVGGSGHYNEQFF.

This clonotype showed up many times. This beta chain is a stray read from a library made for alpha chains; its abundance is not meaningful. The chain is built from TRBV6-1 and TRBJ1-5, with 7 bases lining up with TRBD1. The CDR3 loop spans 15 amino acids. Trimming took 1 base from V and 4 from J; bases not matched to a gene: 4. Germline V CDR1 and CDR2: MNHNS, SASEGT. As DNA, the CDR3 is TGTGCCAGCAGTGAAGGAGGGACAGATAATCAGCCCCAGCATTTT. This translates into CASSEGGTDNQPQHF.

The sample holds many counts of this clonotype. This beta chain slipped into a library made for alpha chains as a stray read, so its size is not meaningful. Here the CDR3 DNA reads TGTGCCAGCAGTTTCAGGGCCTACGAGCAGTACTTC. As protein: CASSFRAYEQYF. J is TRBJ2-7 and V is TRBV27, with D perhaps matching TRBD1 (5 bases). The CDR3 totals 12 residues. CDR1 is MNHEY, CDR2 SMNVEV, per germline (reference sequence). V lost 3 bases and J 2 bases, leaving 5 bases between the germline ends.

This clonotype was counted at least ten times. This beta chain lies outside the target of a library built for alpha chains; its clone size means little. The J gene is TRBJ1-6, the V gene TRBV27; D gene unclear. Germline V lookup: CDR1 MNHEY, CDR2 SMNVEV (reference sequence). With 9 bases removed from V and 14 bases from J, the gap between germline ends came to 8 bases. The CDR3 has 9 residues. The CDR3 DNA sequence: TGTGCCAGGATGGGCTCCCTCCACTTT. The encoded protein is CARMGSLHF.

About this clonotype: This beta chain appears as a stray read in a library generated for alpha chains; its size is not informative. The chain is built from TRBV15 and TRBJ1-1, with D unresolved. Germline CDR1 LNHNV, CDR2 YYDKDF (reference sequence). V lost 1 base, J lost 2 bases, and 8 bases lay in between. There are 14 residues in the CDR3. The CDR3 sequence is CATSRGKFNTEAFF. CDR3 nucleotide sequence: TGTGCCACCAGCAGAGGCAAGTTTAACACTGAAGCTTTCTTT.

This clonotype was detected many times. Found in a library prepared for alpha chains, this beta chain is an off-target read, and its abundance has little meaning. V and J are TRBV28 and TRBJ2-7; the match to TRBD1 covers 7 bases. The ends lost 6 bases at V and 6 bases at J; junction bases unmatched: 11. This CDR3 contains 14 residues. Germline loops: CDR1 MDHEN, CDR2 SYDVKM. The CDR3 DNA reads as TGTGCCAGCAGGGTGACAGGGCTCAATCTCGAGCAGTACTTC. Its protein is CASRVTGLNLEQYF.

This clonotype has a count of ten or more. This beta chain came through as a stray read in a library set up for alpha chains, and its size says little. The gene calls are TRBV7-2 and TRBJ2-2, with a weak D call TRBD2 (5 bases). This CDR3 spans 16 amino acids. Deletions cut 5 bases from V and 1 base from J, with 14 bases between. CDR1 is SGHTA and CDR2 is FQGNSA in the germline V gene. Written as DNA, the CDR3 is TGTGCCAGCAGCGCTATAGGACTGGAGAACACCGGGGAGCTGTTTTTT. Translation gives CASSAIGLENTGELFF.

This clonotype was observed at least ten times. This beta chain is a stray sequence in a library constructed for alpha chains; its clone size is not meaningful. The CDR3: CASSYSGAYQPQHF. The CDR3 DNA reads as TGTGCCAGCAGTTATTCAGGGGCCTACCAGCCCCAGCATTTT. This chain links TRBV28 with TRBJ1-5; possible D gene TRBD1, 6 bases. The CDR3 consists of 14 residues. Looked up from germline, CDR1 is MDHEN and CDR2 is SYDVKM. The V end was cut by 4 bases, the J end by 7 bases, with 14 bases between. Full variable domain (remainder filled in from reference TRBV28 and TRBJ1-5): DVKVTQSSRYLVKRTGEKVFLECVQDMDHENMFWYRQDPGLGLRLIYFSYDVKMKEKGDIPEGYSVSREKKERFSLILESASTNQTSMYLCASSYSGAYQPQHFGDGTRLSIL.

This clonotype has at least ten counts. For a library built for alpha chains, this beta chain is a stray read; little rests on its size. The V call is TRBV2, the J call TRBJ1-1; TRBD1 is a possible D gene (5 bases). The length of the CDR3 is 12 residues. V was shortened by 4 bases and J by 3 bases, with 6 bases between the two germline ends. The germline V gene has CDR1 SNHLY and CDR2 FYNNEI. CDR3 in DNA: TGTGCCAGCAGTGGGGACCACACTGAAGCTTTCTTT. It yields the protein CASSGDHTEAFF.

Many counts were recorded for this clonotype. Since the library was made to target alpha chains, this beta chain is a stray read and its abundance is not meaningful. This chain uses TRBV28 with TRBJ2-3, with 9 bases aligning to TRBD2. CDR1 and CDR2 from the germline V gene are MDHEN and SYDVKM. V lost 6 bases, J lost 5 bases, and 9 bases stayed unmatched. This CDR3 has 15 residues. CDR3 coding DNA: TGTGCCAGCAGGGGTCTAGCGGGACTTAGAGATACGCAGTATTTT. Its translation: CASRGLAGLRDTQYF.